Following are 20 T cell receptor beta chains from one sample sequenced in a study of CD8 T cells in ankylosing spondylitis. MiXCR was run by TCRdb on the 5' RACE reads, yielding one entry per CDR3 protein. The profile shows about 140,000 distinct CDR3 sequences, 7% to 9% of them singletons. Sequencing was performed on synovial fluid, either unsorted or a sorted T cell fraction (not recorded which). The receptors come from a male donor with ankylosing spondylitis.

This clonotype has ten or more counts. The V gene is TRBV20-1, the J gene TRBJ1-1; tentatively, D is TRBD1 (6 bases). Germline V gives CDR1 DFQATT, CDR2 SNEGSKA (reference sequence). Trimming cost V 6 bases and J 8 bases, with 19 bases left between them. The CDR3 contains 13 residues. CDR3 region: CSAPKQGATEAFF. In DNA, the CDR3 is TGCAGTGCCCCTAAACAGGGTGCGACCGAAGCTTTCTTT.

The chain has TRBV14 and TRBJ2-2; tentative D call: TRBD2 (6 bases). Trimming removed 4 bases at V and 7 bases at J, with 13 bases between. The germline CDR1 and CDR2 sequences are SGHDN and FVKESK. CDR3 length: 14 amino acids. The CDR3 bases are TGTGCCAGCAGCCTACAACGGGGGATCGGGGAGCTGTTTTTT. This encodes CASSLQRGIGELFF.

This clonotype has ten or more counts. V usage is TRBV20-1 and J usage is TRBJ2-3; D is undetermined. The CDR3 loop spans 13 amino acids. Germline CDR1 and CDR2: DFQATT and SNEGSKA (reference sequence). The CDR3 nucleotides read TGCAAGATGACGGATACCAGCACAGATACGCAGTATTTT. It yields the protein CKMTDTSTDTQYF.

Concerning this clonotype: This may stem from a read error, because a much larger clone lies one nucleotide away. This chain connects TRBV29-1 to TRBJ2-7; D unclear. Germline-derived CDR1 and CDR2 are SQVTM and ANQGSEA. This CDR3 spans 11 amino acids. CDR3 DNA: TGCAGCGCGACGGCGAACTACGAGCAGTCCTTC. Translating gives CSATANYEQSF.

This clonotype was seen only a few times. The chain employs TRBV27 and TRBJ2-3; D is unclear. Per the germline V gene, CDR1 is MNHEY and CDR2 is SMNVEV (reference sequence). Trimming pared 6 bases from V and 1 base from J, leaving 14 bases between. The CDR3 length is 15 residues. CDR3 sequence reads: CASRLRTWGTDTQYF. CDR3 in DNA: TGTGCCAGCAGATTGAGGACCTGGGGCACAGATACGCAGTATTTT.

This clonotype came up many times. The chain has TRBV5-1 and TRBJ1-2, with 7 bases lining up with TRBD1. Germline CDR1 is SGHRS and CDR2 is YFSETQ. The junction had 9 bases not matched to a gene; V was cut back by 4 bases and J by 3 bases. The CDR3 consists of 15 residues. The CDR3 region has the DNA TGCGCCAGCAGCCTCACAGGGGTATCTGACTATGGCTACACCTTC. It is translated as CASSLTGVSDYGYTF. The whole variable domain, filled in from reference TRBV5-1 and TRBJ1-2, reads KAGVTQTPRYLIKTRGQQVTLSCSPISGHRSVSWYQQTPGQGLQFLFEYFSETQRNKGNFPGRFSGRQFSNSRSEMNVSTLELGDSALYLCASSLTGVSDYGYTFGSGTRLTVV.

V and J are TRBV20-1 and TRBJ2-3, with 13 bases that match TRBD2. The germline V gene encodes CDR1 DFQATT and CDR2 SNEGSKA (reference sequence). This CDR3 contains 14 residues. The CDR3 loop reads CRELAGGSTDTQYF. Written as DNA, the CDR3 is TGCAGGGAACTAGCGGGGGGGTCCACAGATACGCAGTATTTT.

Many counts were recorded for this clonotype. This rearrangement joins TRBV12-3 or TRBV12-4 to TRBJ2-7; TRBD2 matches at 7 bases. Trimming took 4 bases from V and 6 from J; bases not matched to a gene: 18. The CDR3 consists of 17 residues. The CDR3 loop is CASSSPLGGGPLTEQYF. The CDR3 DNA is TGTGCCAGCAGTTCTCCTCTTGGGGGAGGGCCTTTGACCGAGCAGTACTTC.

At least ten counts were recorded for this clonotype. This chain uses TRBV7-2 with TRBJ2-1, with 7 nucleotides matching TRBD2. Trimming removed 3 bases from V and 6 bases from J; junction bases left unmatched: 8. The CDR3 covers 15 residues. Germline V gives CDR1 SGHTA, CDR2 FQGNSA. CDR3: CASSFQAGTGNEQFF. The CDR3 DNA reads TGTGCCAGCAGCTTTCAAGCGGGAACGGGCAATGAGCAGTTCTTC.

This clonotype showed up many times. V is TRBV28 and J is TRBJ2-1, with D possibly TRBD1 on 5 matching bases. V was trimmed by 8 bases and J by 6 bases, leaving 20 bases between them. The CDR3 contains 15 residues. The germline gives CDR1 MDHEN, CDR2 SYDVKM. The CDR3 here is CASGGGDDSSNEQFF. As DNA, the CDR3 is TGTGCCAGCGGCGGCGGTGACGACAGTAGCAATGAGCAGTTCTTC.

This clonotype was observed a handful of times. The CDR3 nucleotides are TGTGCCAGCAGCCCAAGGACGGGTTTACCCGGGACAGGGGGAAACACCATATATTTT. Amino acid sequence: CASSPRTGLPGTGGNTIYF. V usage is TRBV11-2 and J usage is TRBJ1-3, with 9 positions matching TRBD1. J was trimmed by 4 bases and V by 5 bases; bases with no gene match: 18. This CDR3 comprises 19 residues. Germline CDR1 reads SGHAT; CDR2 reads FQNNGV.

This clonotype was detected ten times or more. The chain is built from TRBV20-1 and TRBJ1-5; D is ambiguous. CDR1 and CDR2 from the germline V gene are DFQATT and SNEGSKA (reference sequence). V was cut by 0 bases and J by 6 bases, with 12 bases left in between. The CDR3 totals 14 residues. CDR3 amino acids: CSARDRGLGQPQHF. The CDR3 DNA follows: TGCAGTGCTAGAGATCGGGGTTTAGGTCAGCCCCAGCATTTT.

Only a few counts were recorded for this clonotype. Here the CDR3 reads CAISVGRYGYTF. The DNA of the CDR3 is TGTGCCATCAGTGTGGGGCGCTATGGCTACACCTTC. The chain couples TRBV10-3 to TRBJ1-2, with D possibly TRBD1 on 5 matching bases. CDR3 length equals 12 residues. Deletions cut 4 bases from V and 4 bases from J, with 7 bases between. Germline loops: CDR1 ENHRY, CDR2 SYGVKD.

This clonotype was seen many times. The CDR3 region has the DNA TGCAGTGCTAGCAGGCCCTCACCCCTCCACTTT. As protein: CSASRPSPLHF. The genes are TRBV20-1 and TRBJ1-6; no definite D call. This CDR3 has 11 residues. Trimming took off 3 bases at V and 10 bases at J, with 7 bases between the two ends. CDR1 and CDR2 from the germline V gene are DFQATT and SNEGSKA (reference sequence).

This rearrangement joins TRBV20-1 to TRBJ2-1; 14 bases fit TRBD2. Germline V CDR1 and CDR2: DFQATT, SNEGSKA (reference sequence). After removal of 6 bases from V and 9 bases from J, the junction contained 7 bases not matched to a gene. This CDR3 is built from 14 residues. The CDR3 is CSAAGLAGVAEQFF. CDR3 nucleotide sequence: TGCAGTGCCGCGGGACTAGCGGGAGTCGCTGAGCAGTTCTTC.

This clonotype was detected many times. This chain joins TRBV27 and TRBJ2-7; 7 bases agree with TRBD1. Germline V gene sequence: CDR1 MNHEY, CDR2 SMNVEV (reference sequence). J was trimmed by 2 bases and V by 6 bases; bases with no gene match: 16. CDR3 size: 17 residues. CDR3 nucleotide sequence: TGTGCCAGCAGCAGATACCATACCGGGACAGATCCCTACGAGCAGTACTTC. Protein: CASSRYHTGTDPYEQYF.

This clonotype was recorded a few times. This rearrangement joins TRBV10-3 to TRBJ2-3, with 13 bases lining up with TRBD2. The CDR3 runs 17 residues. J was trimmed by 3 bases and V by 2 bases; bases with no gene match: 5. Germline-derived CDR1 and CDR2 are ENHRY and SYGVKD. CDR3 DNA sequence: TGTGCCATCAGTGAGAAGGGACTAGCGGGGATGACAGATACGCAGTATTTT. As protein: CAISEKGLAGMTDTQYF.

This clonotype is judged large. This chain connects TRBV29-1 to TRBJ1-2; TRBD1 matches at 7 bases. This CDR3 has 12 residues. J lost 3 bases, V lost 7 bases, and 5 bases had no gene match. CDR1 is SQVTM and CDR2 is ANQGSEA in the germline V gene. The CDR3 bases are TGCAGCGGTGTCCAGGGGGACTATGGCTACACCTTC. This gives the protein CSGVQGDYGYTF. Looking up the rest from reference TRBV29-1 and TRBJ1-2 gives the full variable domain: SAVISQKPSRDICQRGTSLTIQCQVDSQVTMMFWYRQQPGQSLTLIATANQGSEATYESGFVIDKFPISRPNLTFSTLTVSNMSPEDSSIYLCSGVQGDYGYTFGSGTRLTVV.

This clonotype was observed many times. J is TRBJ1-1 and V is TRBV7-9; the D is unclear. The CDR3 extends over 13 amino acids. Trimming removed 5 bases at V and 4 bases at J, with 11 bases between. In germline, CDR1 is SEHNR, CDR2 FQNEAQ (reference sequence). The CDR3 loop reads CASSPDLGTEAFF. CDR3 in DNA: TGTGCCAGCAGCCCGGACTTGGGCACTGAAGCTTTCTTT.

This clonotype was counted many times. The V call is TRBV7-8, the J call TRBJ1-5; D gene unclear. Germline V gene sequence: CDR1 SGHVS, CDR2 FQNEAQ. Trimming removed 0 bases from V and 3 bases from J, with 6 bases in between. This CDR3 region has 14 residues. CDR3 loop: CASSLAGFNQPQHF. The DNA of the CDR3 is TGTGCCAGCAGCTTAGCGGGGTTCAATCAGCCCCAGCATTTT.